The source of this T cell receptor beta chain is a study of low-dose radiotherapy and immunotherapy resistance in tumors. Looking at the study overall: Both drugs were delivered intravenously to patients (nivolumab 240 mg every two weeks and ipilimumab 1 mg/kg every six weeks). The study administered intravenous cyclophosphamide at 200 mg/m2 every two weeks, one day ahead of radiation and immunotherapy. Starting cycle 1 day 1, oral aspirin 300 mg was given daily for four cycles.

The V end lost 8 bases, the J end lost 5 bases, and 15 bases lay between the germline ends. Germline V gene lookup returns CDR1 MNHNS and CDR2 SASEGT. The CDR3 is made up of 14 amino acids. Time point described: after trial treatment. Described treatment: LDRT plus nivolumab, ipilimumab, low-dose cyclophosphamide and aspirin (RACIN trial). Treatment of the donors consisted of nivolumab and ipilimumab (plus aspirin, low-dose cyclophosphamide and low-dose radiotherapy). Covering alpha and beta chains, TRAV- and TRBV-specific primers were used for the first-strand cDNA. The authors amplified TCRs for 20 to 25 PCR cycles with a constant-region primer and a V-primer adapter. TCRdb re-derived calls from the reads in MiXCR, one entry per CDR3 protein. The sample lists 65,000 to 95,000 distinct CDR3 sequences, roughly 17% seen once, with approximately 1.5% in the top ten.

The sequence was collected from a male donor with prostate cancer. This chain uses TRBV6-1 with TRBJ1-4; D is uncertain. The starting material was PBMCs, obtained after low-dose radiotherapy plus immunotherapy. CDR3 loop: CASHPKVVNEKLFF. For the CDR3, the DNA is TGTGCCAGCCACCCAAAGGTAGTCAATGAAAAACTGTTTTTT.